This is a list of T cell receptor beta chains from one sample in a study of blood T cell repertoires in COVID-19. Data came from immunoSEQ multiplex PCR; TCRdb stores just in-frame clones and leaves some out. The data contain 95,000 to 150,000 clones, 85% to 90% of them singletons. The sample comprised peripheral blood. These receptors all stem from a woman at least 80 years old with acute or convalescent COVID-19. CDR3s include the opening cysteine and the closing phenylalanine or tryptophan. A D gene is named only where the DNA matches it firmly. Size values are once, few and many counts, or a class for expanded clones, and some rows have none.

v_gene	abundance	j_gene	len	d_gene	CDR3nt	CDR3aa
TRBV5-1	few	TRBJ1-6	14	TRBD1	TGCGCCAGCAGCCGGACAGGTGTTAATTCACCCCTCCACTTT	CASSRTGVNSPLHF
TRBV7-2	.	TRBJ2-2	17	TRBD2	TGTGCCAGCAGCTTAGAGGGGCTAGCGGAGAGGACCGGGGAGCTGTTTTTT	CASSLEGLAERTGELFF
TRBV6-6	.	TRBJ1-5	18	.	TGTGCCAGCAGTCCCCGGGGACACAGGACAAAATACAATCAGCCCCAGCATTTT	CASSPRGHRTKYNQPQHF
TRBV2	.	TRBJ2-3	13	TRBD1	TGTGCCAGCGGACAGGCTAGCACAGATACGCAGTATTTT	CASGQASTDTQYF
TRBV18	.	TRBJ1-5	16	.	TGTGCCAGCTCACTGGGGGGGGGCGGTAACAATCAGCCCCAGCATTTT	CASSLGGGGNNQPQHF
TRBV2	.	TRBJ1-6	16	TRBD1	TGTGCCAGCAGTGGGACAGGGAGCTCCTATAATTCACCCCTCCACTTT	CASSGTGSSYNSPLHF
TRBV14	.	TRBJ2-7	15	TRBD1	TGTGCCAGCAGCCAGGAGGTTGACAGGGCCTACGAGCAGTACTTC	CASSQEVDRAYEQYF
TRBV19	.	TRBJ1-2	13	.	TGTGCCAGTAGTATCCAGGGTAACTATGGCTACACCTTC	CASSIQGNYGYTF
TRBV2	.	TRBJ2-2	16	TRBD2	TGTGCCAGCAGTAAGACTAGCGGGGGGAACACCGGGGAGCTGTTTTTT	CASSKTSGGNTGELFF
TRBV3-1/TRBV3-2	.	TRBJ2-3	19	TRBD2	TGTGCCAGCAGCCAAGAATCTAAACTAGCGGGGGGATGGGAAGATACGCAGTATTTT	CASSQESKLAGGWEDTQYF
TRBV7-2	.	TRBJ1-2	14	TRBD1	TGTGCCAGCAGCTCCAACAGGGGGGACTATGGCTACACCTTC	CASSSNRGDYGYTF
TRBV7-2	.	TRBJ1-2	13	TRBD1	TGTGCCGGCGAGACAGGGGGAAGCTATGGCTACACCTTC	CAGETGGSYGYTF
TRBV6-5	.	TRBJ1-4	14	TRBD1	TGTGCCAGCACCCTCGGACAGGGTGGAGAAAAACTGTTTTTT	CASTLGQGGEKLFF
TRBV18	.	TRBJ1-4	13	.	TGTGCCAGCTCACCGAGACAGGTGGAAAAACTGTTTTTT	CASSPRQVEKLFF
TRBV7-9	few	TRBJ1-3	15	.	TGTGCCAGCAGCCCCCCTCTAAGCTCTGGAAACACCATATATTTT	CASSPPLSSGNTIYF
TRBV6-5	.	TRBJ1-1	13	TRBD1	TGTGCCAGCAGTCTACAGGGGCGGCCTGAAGCTTTCTTT	CASSLQGRPEAFF
TRBV18	.	TRBJ2-7	15	.	TGTGCCAGCTCACCATGGGGGCCGAACTCCTACGAGCAGTACTTC	CASSPWGPNSYEQYF
TRBV6-5	.	TRBJ2-7	14	.	TGTGCCAGCAAAACGAGCGGACGACCCTACGAGCAGTACTTC	CASKTSGRPYEQYF
TRBV6-5	once	TRBJ1-5	14	.	TGTGCCAGCAGCTGGGACAATCTCGGTCAGCCCCAGCATTTT	CASSWDNLGQPQHF
TRBV5-5	.	TRBJ2-7	11	.	TGTGCCAGCAGCTTGGGGGGGAGGACGAACTTC	CASSLGGRTNF
TRBV5-1	.	TRBJ2-5	16	TRBD2	TGCGCCAGCAGCTTGGGACTAGCGGGGGTCTTTGAGACCCAGTACTTC	CASSLGLAGVFETQYF
TRBV10-3	once	TRBJ1-1	16	TRBD1	TGTGCCATCAGGGAGACAGGGGGCGGAAGGAACACTGAAGCTTTCTTT	CAIRETGGGRNTEAFF
TRBV7-2	.	TRBJ1-1	14	TRBD1	TGTGCCAGCAGCCAGAGGACAGGGAGGACTGAAGCTTTCTTT	CASSQRTGRTEAFF
TRBV4-2	.	TRBJ1-1	16	TRBD1	TGTGCCAGCAGCCTAACCGCCCGGGACAGGGGCACTGAAGCTTTCTTT	CASSLTARDRGTEAFF
TRBV20-1	.	TRBJ1-1	11	TRBD1	TGCAGTGCCAGAGGGGACAGGGGTGCTTTCTTT	CSARGDRGAFF
TRBV5-1	.	TRBJ2-1	15	TRBD1	TGCGCCAGCAGCTGGGACAGGGTCGCCTACAATGAGCAGTTCTTC	CASSWDRVAYNEQFF
TRBV20-1	few	TRBJ1-2	13	.	TGCAGTGCTAGTAAAGTAGGGGCAGTCCGCTACACCTTC	CSASKVGAVRYTF
TRBV4-1	.	TRBJ2-3	15	.	TGCGCCAGCAGCCTCCAGGACTCAGGCACAGATACGCAGTATTTT	CASSLQDSGTDTQYF
TRBV5-1	.	TRBJ1-6	17	.	TGCGCCAGCAGCTACTTCGGGAGGGTTGACCTAGATTCACCCCTCCACTTT	CASSYFGRVDLDSPLHF